The next 10 T cell receptor beta chains were all read from a single sample in a study of shared clonotypes between healthy human individuals. Generated by immunoSEQ multiplex PCR, the TCRdb table keeps only in-frame clones and is missing some. The data hold a few million clones, with approximately 94% observed a single time. Specimen: naive CD4+ T cells sorted from blood. Described subset: CD45RA+ positively selected. All receptors come from a man between 18 and 29 years old in good health.

As concerns this clone: This sample also contains other DNA sequences that code for the same CDR3. Written as DNA, the CDR3 is TGCGCCAGCAGCTTGGGACCTGACACTGAAGCTTTCTTT. Encoded protein: CASSLGPDTEAFF. V and J are TRBV5-1 and TRBJ1-1; D not certain. The V and J ends lost 0 bases and 3 bases respectively, with 6 bases between them. The CDR3 sequence is 13 residues long. Per the germline V gene, CDR1 is SGHRS and CDR2 is YFSETQ.

The chain has TRBV11-2 and TRBJ2-4; D is perhaps TRBD1 (6 bases). Looked up from germline, CDR1 is SGHAT and CDR2 is FQNNGV. Trimming removed 4 bases at V and 7 bases at J, with 14 bases between. The CDR3 length is 14 residues. DNA of the CDR3: TGTGCCAGCAGCTCGAACAGGGCCCCTAACATTCAGTACTTC. Amino acid sequence: CASSSNRAPNIQYF.

The CDR3 loop reads CASSPSPWEQYF. The CDR3 coding sequence is TGTGCCAGCTCACCCAGCCCCTGGGAGCAGTACTTC. J is TRBJ2-7 and V is TRBV18; no reliable D call. The germline gives CDR1 KGHSH, CDR2 LQKENI. The CDR3 spans 12 residues. V was cut by 3 bases and J by 7 bases, with 10 bases left in between.

This chain connects TRBV2 to TRBJ2-4; TRBD2 is a possible D gene (5 bases). CDR3 length equals 15 residues. Trimming left V 10 bases short and J 4 bases short, with 20 bases between. Germline V gene lookup returns CDR1 SNHLY and CDR2 FYNNEI. CDR3 DNA: TGTGCCATCCGAAGAAGGGAGTTGAATAAAAACATTCAGTACTTC. Translation: CAIRRRELNKNIQYF.

The rearrangement joins TRBV5-1 to TRBJ2-7; D remains ambiguous. The length of the CDR3 is 15 residues. Germline V CDR1 and CDR2: SGHRS, YFSETQ. The V and J ends lost 1 base and 2 bases respectively, with 13 bases between them. The CDR3 region is CASSLSPGPAYEQYF. CDR3 DNA sequence: TGCGCCAGCAGCTTGAGTCCAGGACCCGCCTACGAGCAGTACTTC.

On this clone itself: Other DNA sequences within the sample encode an identical CDR3. The chain has TRBV27 and TRBJ2-2; 11 nucleotides line up with TRBD2. V lost 5 bases, J lost 2 bases, and 4 bases stayed unmatched. CDR1 MNHEY and CDR2 SMNVEV come from the germline V gene (reference sequence). This CDR3 comprises 16 residues. The CDR3 DNA sequence: TGTGCCAGCAGTCTGACTAGCGGGGCTAACACCGGGGAGCTGTTTTTT. As protein: CASSLTSGANTGELFF.

Worth noting for this clone: Other DNA variants within this sample encode the same CDR3. The chain uses TRBV18 and TRBJ2-2; D remains unclear. Trimming cost V 3 bases and J 1 base, with 6 bases left between them. CDR1 and CDR2 (germline): KGHSH, LQKENI. The CDR3 is 14 amino acids. Here the CDR3 DNA reads TGTGCCAGCTCACCCCGTCAGAACACCGGGGAGCTGTTTTTT. It is translated as CASSPRQNTGELFF.

The V call is TRBV2, the J call TRBJ2-5; D unclear. The CDR3 has 15 amino acids. The V end was cut by 2 bases, the J end by 0 bases, with 10 bases between. Germline V CDR1 and CDR2: SNHLY, FYNNEI. CDR3 sequence reads: CASSEQGRNQETQYF. The CDR3 DNA reads TGTGCCAGCAGTGAACAAGGACGAAACCAAGAGACCCAGTACTTC.

This chain joins TRBV23-1 and TRBJ1-2; 7 bases are a match to TRBD1. TRBV23-1 is identified as an open reading frame with a role that is uncertain. The junction had 14 bases not matched to a gene; V was cut back by 3 bases and J by 10 bases. The CDR3 is 15 amino acids. The CDR3 DNA sequence: TGCGCCAGCAGTCAGTTACCTCGGGACAGTGGTGACTACACCTTC. Translated: CASSQLPRDSGDYTF.

J is TRBJ2-7 and V is TRBV28; D unresolved. The V end lost 6 bases, the J end lost 2 bases, and 23 bases lay between the germline ends. Germline values: CDR1 MDHEN, CDR2 SYDVKM. CDR3 size: 17 residues. In DNA form, the CDR3 reads TGTGCCAGCAGCCCTCCCCACAAGGTCATCTACCCCTACGAGCAGTACTTC. Its protein is CASSPPHKVIYPYEQYF. Filled out from reference TRBV28 and TRBJ2-7, the complete variable domain reads DVKVTQSSRYLVKRTGEKVFLECVQDMDHENMFWYRQDPGLGLRLIYFSYDVKMKEKGDIPEGYSVSREKKERFSLILESASTNQTSMYLCASSPPHKVIYPYEQYFGPGTRLTVT.